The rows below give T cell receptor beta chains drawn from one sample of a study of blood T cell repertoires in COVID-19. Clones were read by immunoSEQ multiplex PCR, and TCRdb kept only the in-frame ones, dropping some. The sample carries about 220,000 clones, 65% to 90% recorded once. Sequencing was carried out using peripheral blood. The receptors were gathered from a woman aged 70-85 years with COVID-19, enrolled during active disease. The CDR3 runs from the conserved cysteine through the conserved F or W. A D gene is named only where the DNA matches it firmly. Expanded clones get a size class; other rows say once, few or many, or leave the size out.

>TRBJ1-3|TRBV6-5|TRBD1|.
TGTGCCAGCATGAACAGGGGGCGCTTAGGAAACACCATATATTTT
CASMNRGRLGNTIYF
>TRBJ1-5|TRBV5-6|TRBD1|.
TGTGCCAGCAGCCACGGGACAGGGGAGCTCAATCAGCCCCAGCATTTT
CASSHGTGELNQPQHF
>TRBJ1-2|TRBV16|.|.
TGTGCCAGCAGCCGTGAGTTCTATGGCTACACCTTC
CASSREFYGYTF
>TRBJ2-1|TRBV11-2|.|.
TGTGCCAGCAGCTTAGGATTGAGACTATACTACAATGAGCAGTTCTTC
CASSLGLRLYYNEQFF
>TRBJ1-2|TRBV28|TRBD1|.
TGTGCCAGCAGTACGAGGACAGGGGGCTATGGCTACACCTTC
CASSTRTGGYGYTF
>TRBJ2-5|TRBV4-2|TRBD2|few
TGTGCCAGCAGCCAAGCGACTAGCGGGGGGCCGGGGGAGACCCAGTACTTC
CASSQATSGGPGETQYF
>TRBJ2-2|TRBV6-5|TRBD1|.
TGTGCCAGCACCCTGACAGGGCCGAACACCGGGGAGCTGTTTTTT
CASTLTGPNTGELFF
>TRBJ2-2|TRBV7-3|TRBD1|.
TGTGCCAGCAGCTTGGACAGGGGATCCGGGGAGCTGTTTTTT
CASSLDRGSGELFF
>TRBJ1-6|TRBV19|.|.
TGTGCCAGTAGTGCAGGATTTTCACCCCTCCACTTT
CASSAGFSPLHF
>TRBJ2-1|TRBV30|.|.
TGTGCCCGGAGGGTAAGAAAGGGGCCAAACAATGAGCAGTTCTTC
CARRVRKGPNNEQFF
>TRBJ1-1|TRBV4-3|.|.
TGCGCCAGCAGCCAAGATGGGTACGGAGATGGGACTGAAGCTTTCTTT
CASSQDGYGDGTEAFF
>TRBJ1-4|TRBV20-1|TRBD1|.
TGCAGTGCCCGACAGGGTGAAAAACTGTTTTTT
CSARQGEKLFF